This TCR beta chain was obtained from a study of T-cell memory formation after mild COVID-19. Study observations and caveats: Pre-infection memory already had some responding clones, implying cross-reactive memory joined. Mainly in CM and EM were contracting CD4+ clones; CD8+ were in EMRA.

Via MiXCR, TCRdb re-called the 5' RACE reads, giving one row per CDR3 protein. This sample has under 400,000 distinct CDR3 sequences, with around 21% found just once. CDR1 SQVTM and CDR2 ANQGSEA come from the germline V gene. V shed 7 bases, J shed 6 bases, and the junction held 14 bases outside the gene matches. The CDR3 runs 14 residues. As to this clonotype: Its antigen is not identified.

The origin of this receptor is an adult woman who had mild COVID-19 (a few samples of this study predate the infection). Cell type and time point are not known. Sequences were obtained from PBMCs or a T cell subset sorted from them (not recorded which). The chain recombines TRBV29-1 with TRBJ1-1, with 7 bases identical to TRBD1. CDR3 bases: TGCAGCGCCCTACAGGGGCGAGGTAGCGCTGAAGCTTTCTTT. This codes for CSALQGRGSAEAFF.